This T cell receptor beta chain was sequenced during a study of blood T cells in healthy people across ages. Study-level background: Template switching captured about one barcoded beta molecule per two T cells. Study observations and caveats: Strong correlation existed between TCR beta diversity and naive T cell percentage. For the donors, CMV status was unknown and possibly confounded expanded clonotype changes.

With a J-beta primer mix and a sample-barcoded 5' primer, a second PCR ran about 7 to 12 cycles. From the 5' RACE reads, TCRdb called clonotypes with MiXCR, one entry per CDR3 protein. The sample gives 600,000 to 800,000 distinct CDR3 sequences, under 25% of which show up once; 3.6% is in the top ten. Looked up from germline, CDR1 is MNHEY and CDR2 is SVGEGT. The CDR3 extends over 18 amino acids. After removal of 2 bases from V and 2 bases from J, the junction contained 9 bases not matched to a gene. This clonotype was counted only a few times. What it binds is unknown. The final CDR3 position lacks the conserved phenylalanine or tryptophan, pointing to a likely read error.

The receptor was derived from a man aged 65 to 85 in good health. This chain uses TRBV6-2 or TRBV6-3 with TRBJ2-3, with 11 bases identical to TRBD1. The sequenced material came from blood. The CDR3 DNA reads TGTGCCAGCAGTTACGCCCCCTGGGACAGGGGGGTCACAGATACGCAGTATCTT. It specifies CASSYAPWDRGVTDTQYL.